Listed here are 22 T cell receptor beta chains from one sample, sequenced in a study of T cell repertoires in cytomegalovirus infection. TCRdb re-called the reads with MiXCR, one entry per CDR3 protein. The data show more than 85,000 distinct CDR3 sequences, approximately 16% seen once. Specimen: PBMCs. All receptors derive from a human donor in good health (CMV status not recorded). Some clones in this sample may be carry-over from other donors' samples.

A few counts support this clonotype. The J gene is TRBJ2-3, the V gene TRBV6-1; possibly TRBD1 for D (6 bases). Germline-derived CDR1 and CDR2 are MNHNS and SASEGT. The CDR3 consists of 13 residues. V gave up 11 bases and J gave up 2 bases, with 14 bases separating them. CDR3 bases: TGTGCCTCCACCGGACAGTCCACAGATACGCAGTATTTT. It codes for CASTGQSTDTQYF.

This clonotype was seen only a few times. The V call is TRBV20-1, the J call TRBJ2-5; 7 bases are a match to TRBD2. This CDR3 comprises 15 residues. The V and J ends lost 0 bases and 5 bases, in that order; junction bases with no gene match: 9. CDR1 is DFQATT and CDR2 is SNEGSKA in the germline V gene (reference sequence). The DNA of the CDR3 is TGCAGTGCTAGAGATCGTCGCCTAGCGGAGGAGACCCAGTACTTC. Translation: CSARDRRLAEETQYF.

This clonotype was counted a few times. V and J are TRBV6-5 and TRBJ1-6, with 10 bases fitting TRBD1. This CDR3 is built from 20 residues. V lost 3 bases and J lost 0; bases outside the gene matches: 11. Germline V lookup: CDR1 MNHEY, CDR2 SVGAGI. CDR3 sequence reads: CASSYWTGGSVDSYNSPLHF. In nucleotides, the CDR3 is TGTGCCAGCAGTTATTGGACAGGGGGTTCTGTTGACTCCTATAATTCACCCCTCCACTTT.

CDR3 bases: TGTGCCAGCAGCTTGACAGGGGGTGACACTGAAGCTTTCTTT. It yields the protein CASSLTGGDTEAFF. V gene TRBV6-4 combines with J gene TRBJ1-1; TRBD1 aligns across 9 bases. Germline CDR1 and CDR2: MRHNA and SNTAGT. This CDR3 region has 14 residues. J was trimmed by 3 bases and V by 6 bases; bases with no gene match: 5.

This chain joins TRBV5-1 and TRBJ1-2, with D tentatively TRBD1 (5 bases). V was trimmed by 3 bases and J by 9 bases, leaving 18 bases between them. The CDR3 extends over 14 amino acids. The V gene's germline CDR1 is SGHRS and CDR2 YFSETQ. CDR3 coding DNA: TGCGCCAGCAGCTCCACAGGCGGCCAAGTACGCTACACCTTC. Its translation: CASSSTGGQVRYTF. Variable domain in full (rest from reference TRBV5-1 and TRBJ1-2): KAGVTQTPRYLIKTRGQQVTLSCSPISGHRSVSWYQQTPGQGLQFLFEYFSETQRNKGNFPGRFSGRQFSNSRSEMNVSTLELGDSALYLCASSSTGGQVRYTFGSGTRLTVV.

The rearrangement uses TRBV2 and TRBJ2-3; 14 nucleotides align to TRBD2. CDR3 length: 17 amino acids. Germline CDR1 and CDR2: SNHLY and FYNNEI. The V and J ends lost 5 bases and 5 bases, in that order; junction bases with no gene match: 9. CDR3 coding DNA: TGTGCCAGCAGTCTCCGACTAGCGGGGGGGCGTGGAGATACGCAGTATTTT. Its translation is CASSLRLAGGRGDTQYF. Full variable domain (missing parts from reference TRBV2 and TRBJ2-3): EPEVTQTPSHQVTQMGQEVILRCVPISNHLYFYWYRQILGQKVEFLVSFYNNEISEKSEIFDDQFSVERPDGSNFTLKIRSTKLEDSAMYFCASSLRLAGGRGDTQYFGPGTRLTVL.

This clonotype has at least ten counts. The rearrangement uses TRBV7-2 and TRBJ2-1; no definite D call. Germline CDR1 and CDR2: SGHTA and FQGNSA. V was trimmed by 1 base and J by 2 bases, leaving 9 bases between them. The CDR3 length is 15 residues. The CDR3 sequence is CASSLDLLTYNEQFF. Written as DNA, the CDR3 is TGTGCCAGCAGCTTAGACCTTCTCACCTACAATGAGCAGTTCTTC.

This clonotype was recorded at least ten times. This rearrangement joins TRBV7-2 to TRBJ2-2, with TRBD1 as a possible D gene (6 bases). Germline CDR1 reads SGHTA; CDR2 reads FQGNSA. Trimming removed 5 bases from V and 2 bases from J, with 12 bases in between. CDR3 length equals 15 residues. Written as DNA, the CDR3 is TGTGCCAGCAGCCTCAAACAGGGAAACACCGGGGAGCTGTTTTTT. Translating gives CASSLKQGNTGELFF.

This clonotype was observed a few times. The rearrangement uses TRBV7-9 and TRBJ2-2; 11 nucleotides align to TRBD2. The CDR3 is made up of 14 amino acids. CDR1 is SEHNR and CDR2 is FQNEAQ in the germline V gene (reference sequence). Trimming at V came to 7 bases and at J to 6 bases, leaving 4 bases not matched to a gene. CDR3 DNA: TGTGCCAGCACTCAGACTAGCGGGGCCGGGGAGCTGTTTTTT. Its protein product is CASTQTSGAGELFF.

This clonotype has ten or more counts. The genes are TRBV7-3 and TRBJ2-2; D uncertain. The CDR3 is 14 amino acids. The germline V gene encodes CDR1 SGHTA and CDR2 FQGTGA. Trimming took off 3 bases at V and 0 bases at J, with 5 bases between the two ends. In DNA, the CDR3 is TGTGCCAGCAGCTTCATGGCGAACACCGGGGAGCTGTTTTTT. Amino acids: CASSFMANTGELFF.

The J gene is TRBJ1-3, the V gene TRBV7-2; D uncertain. V lost 4 bases and J lost 2, with 15 bases in between. There are 16 residues in the CDR3. The germline V gene has CDR1 SGHTA and CDR2 FQGNSA. The CDR3 nucleotides read TGTGCCAGCAGCTCCACCTTGACACGGGCTGGAAACACCATATATTTT. Translated, it gives CASSSTLTRAGNTIYF.

This clonotype was counted a few times. The chain has TRBV6-2 or TRBV6-3 and TRBJ2-2; no clear D. Germline V gene data show CDR1 as MNHEY and CDR2 as SVGEGT. This CDR3 has 13 amino acids. The V end was cut by 6 bases, the J end by 5 bases, with 10 bases between. CDR3 DNA sequence: TGTGCCAGCAGCTCCACAAGAACCGGGGAGCTGTTTTTT. Its protein is CASSSTRTGELFF.

This clonotype showed up just a few times. J is TRBJ2-3 and V is TRBV7-3; D not resolved. The CDR3 has 13 amino acids. Per the germline V gene, CDR1 is SGHTA and CDR2 is FQGTGA. With 3 bases removed from V and 3 bases from J, the gap between germline ends came to 7 bases. The DNA of the CDR3 is TGTGCCAGCAGCTTTTTTAGGACAGATACGCAGTATTTT. Encoded protein: CASSFFRTDTQYF.

This clonotype was seen ten or more times. The chain carries TRBV11-2 and TRBJ1-1; TRBD1 is a possible D gene (5 bases). V shed 5 bases and J shed 1 base, with 11 bases lying between them. This CDR3 is 14 amino acids long. Per germline, CDR1 SGHAT and CDR2 FQNNGV. Written as DNA, the CDR3 is TGTGCCAGCAGCCTGCAGGGAACGAACACTGAAGCTTTCTTT. This codes for CASSLQGTNTEAFF.

A few counts support this clonotype. This chain connects TRBV18 to TRBJ1-2, with D tentatively TRBD1 (5 bases). Trimming stripped 3 bases from V and 2 bases from J, with 10 bases between. The CDR3 sequence is 14 residues long. The germline V gene has CDR1 KGHSH and CDR2 LQKENI. This CDR3 reads CASSPTDQNYGYTF. CDR3 coding DNA: TGTGCCAGCTCACCGACAGACCAGAACTATGGCTACACCTTC. The full variable domain, with the rest looked up from reference TRBV18 and TRBJ1-2, is NAGVMQNPRHLVRRRGQEARLRCSPMKGHSHVYWYRQLPEEGLKFMVYLQKENIIDESGMPKERFSAEFPKEGPSILRIQQVVRGDSAAYFCASSPTDQNYGYTFGSGTRLTVV.

This clonotype was detected many times. The CDR3 DNA follows: TGTGCCAGCAGCCCCGGGGACAAATGGCCGGACACCATATATTTT. Residues: CASSPGDKWPDTIYF. The J gene is TRBJ1-3, the V gene TRBV12-3 or TRBV12-4; perhaps TRBD1 as D (6 bases). Trimming pared 6 bases from V and 8 bases from J, leaving 20 bases between. This CDR3 is built from 15 residues.

The chain has TRBV29-1 and TRBJ2-1; 11 nucleotides line up with TRBD1. The CDR3 extends over 13 amino acids. Germline CDR1 SQVTM, CDR2 ANQGSEA. Losses at the gene ends were 7 bases for V and 6 bases for J; bases not matched to a gene: 5. This CDR3 reads CSAEGQGVNEQFF. The CDR3 bases are TGCAGCGCAGAGGGACAGGGGGTCAATGAGCAGTTCTTC.

The chain links TRBV6-6 to TRBJ1-2, with D unresolved. Germline-derived CDR1 and CDR2 are MNHNY and SVGAGI (reference sequence). There are 12 residues in the CDR3. V was cut by 8 bases and J by 2 bases, with 9 bases left in between. In DNA form, the CDR3 reads TGTGCCAGCTTTAGCGGGAACTATGGCTACACCTTC. Protein: CASFSGNYGYTF.

The CDR3 nucleotides are TGTGCCAGCAGTGAATGGACAGGGAGCTACGAGCAGTACTTC. It encodes CASSEWTGSYEQYF. This chain uses TRBV6-2 or TRBV6-3 with TRBJ2-7; TRBD1 agrees at 8 bases. The CDR3 consists of 14 residues. V lost 5 bases, J lost 3 bases, and 6 bases stayed unmatched. Germline V gene data show CDR1 as MNHEY and CDR2 as SVGEGT.

There are many counts of this clonotype. The CDR3, as DNA: TGTGCCAGCAGCCCTTATCGCGGCTCCTACGAGCAGTACTTC. Translation: CASSPYRGSYEQYF. The V gene is TRBV7-9, the J gene TRBJ2-7; D call uncertain. The V gene lost 5 bases and the J gene lost 0 bases, with 11 bases spanning the gap. CDR1 and CDR2 from the germline V gene are SEHNR and FQNEAQ (reference sequence). This CDR3 has 14 amino acids.

On this clonotype: Since a much larger clone is just one base distant, this may be a read error. The chain joins TRBV7-9 to TRBJ2-7, with D hard to call. The CDR3 totals 14 residues. Germline V gene lookup returns CDR1 SEHNR and CDR2 FQNEAQ (reference sequence). CDR3: CASSPYRGSYEQHF. CDR3 coding DNA: TGTGCCAGCAGCCCTTATCGCGGCTCCTACGAGCAGCACTTC.

This clonotype was counted a few times. The rearrangement uses TRBV11-2 and TRBJ1-3; D is ambiguous. V lost 5 bases, J lost 0 bases, and 14 bases lay in between. This CDR3 is built from 16 residues. The germline CDR1 and CDR2 sequences are SGHAT and FQNNGV. CDR3 bases: TGTGCCAGCAGCCCAGGAGGGAGGAACTCTGGAAACACCATATATTTT. Protein sequence: CASSPGGRNSGNTIYF.